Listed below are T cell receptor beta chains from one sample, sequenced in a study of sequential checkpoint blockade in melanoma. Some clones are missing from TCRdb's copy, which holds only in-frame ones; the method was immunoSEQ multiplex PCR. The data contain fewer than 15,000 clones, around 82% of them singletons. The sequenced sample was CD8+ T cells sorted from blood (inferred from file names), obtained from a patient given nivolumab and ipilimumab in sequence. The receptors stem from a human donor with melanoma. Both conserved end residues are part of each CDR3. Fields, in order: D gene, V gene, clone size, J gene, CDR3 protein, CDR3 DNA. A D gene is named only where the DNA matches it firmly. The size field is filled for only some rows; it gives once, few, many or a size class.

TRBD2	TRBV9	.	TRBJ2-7	CASSAASGFSYEQYF	TGTGCCAGCAGCGCGGCTAGCGGGTTCTCCTACGAGCAGTACTTC
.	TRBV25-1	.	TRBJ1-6	CASSASMDNSPLHF	TGTGCCAGCAGTGCCTCTATGGATAATTCACCCCTCCACTTT
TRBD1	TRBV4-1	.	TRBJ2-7	CASSQERGQYDEQYF	TGCGCCAGCAGCCAAGAAAGGGGACAGTACGACGAGCAGTACTTC
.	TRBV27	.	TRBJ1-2	CASSLSGQNYGYTF	TGTGCCAGCAGTTTAAGCGGACAGAACTATGGCTACACCTTC
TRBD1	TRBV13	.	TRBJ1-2	CASSPGQANYGYTF	TGTGCCAGCAGCCCGGGACAGGCTAACTATGGCTACACCTTC
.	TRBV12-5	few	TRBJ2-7	CASGLYEQYF	TGTGCTAGTGGCCTGTACGAGCAGTACTTC
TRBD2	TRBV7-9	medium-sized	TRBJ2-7	CASSLEASGSYEQYF	TGTGCCAGCAGCTTAGAAGCTAGCGGGAGCTACGAGCAGTACTTC
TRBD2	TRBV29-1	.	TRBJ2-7	CSARDYVSGEQYF	TGCAGCGCCCGGGACTACGTATCAGGGGAGCAGTACTTC
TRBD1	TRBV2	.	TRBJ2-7	CASMGDRVGQYF	TGTGCCAGCATGGGGGACAGGGTAGGGCAGTACTTC
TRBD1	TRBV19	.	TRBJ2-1	CASSKGQGIYNEQFF	TGTGCCAGTAGTAAGGGACAGGGAATCTACAATGAGCAGTTCTTC
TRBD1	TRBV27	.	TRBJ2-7	CASSRQGAREQYF	TGTGCCAGCAGCCGACAGGGGGCGAGGGAGCAGTACTTC
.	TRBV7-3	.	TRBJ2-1	CASSPGGNEQFF	TGTGCCAGCAGCCCCGGCGGCAATGAGCAGTTCTTC
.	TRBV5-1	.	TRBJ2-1	CASSFEHNYNEQFF	TGCGCCAGCAGCTTTGAACACAACTACAATGAGCAGTTCTTC
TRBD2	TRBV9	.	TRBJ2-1	CASSVRTSGMDEQFF	TGTGCCAGCAGCGTAAGGACTAGCGGGATGGATGAGCAGTTCTTC
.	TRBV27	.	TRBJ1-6	CASSLRGDAYNSPLHF	TGTGCCAGCAGTTTACGGGGTGACGCCTATAATTCACCCCTCCACTTT
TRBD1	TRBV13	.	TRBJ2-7	CASSSLIIRTGQGYEQYF	TGTGCCAGCAGCTCGTTAATAATCCGGACAGGCCAAGGCTACGAGCAGTACTTC
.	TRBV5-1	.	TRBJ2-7	CASSLEGDIAYEQYF	TGCGCCAGCAGCTTGGAGGGGGACATTGCCTACGAGCAGTACTTC
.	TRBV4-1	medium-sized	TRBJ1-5	CASSPDAGGNQPQHF	TGCGCCAGCAGCCCCGATGCGGGCGGCAATCAGCCCCAGCATTTT
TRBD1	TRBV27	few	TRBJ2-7	CASSPGQGAYEQYF	TGTGCCAGCAGTCCCGGACAGGGGGCTTACGAGCAGTACTTC
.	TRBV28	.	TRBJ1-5	CASSPQGRKQPQHF	TGTGCCAGCAGTCCCCAGGGGCGGAAACAGCCCCAGCATTTT
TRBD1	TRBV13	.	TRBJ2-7	CASSFTGGRSYEQYF	TGTGCCAGCAGCTTCACAGGGGGCCGGTCCTACGAGCAGTACTTC
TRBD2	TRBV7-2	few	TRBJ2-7	CASTSGRDGYEQYF	TGTGCCAGCACCAGCGGGAGGGACGGCTACGAGCAGTACTTC
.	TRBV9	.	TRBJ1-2	CASTPPGAYGYTF	TGTGCCAGCACCCCCCCAGGGGCCTATGGCTACACCTTC
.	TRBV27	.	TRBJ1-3	CATSEGNTIYF	TGTGCCACCAGCGAGGGAAACACCATATATTTT
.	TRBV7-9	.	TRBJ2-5	CASSDLWAYQETQYF	TGTGCCAGCAGCGACCTATGGGCGTACCAAGAGACCCAGTACTTC
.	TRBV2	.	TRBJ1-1	CASRQGPNTEAFF	TGTGCCAGCAGACAGGGACCGAACACTGAAGCTTTCTTT
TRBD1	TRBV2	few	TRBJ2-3	CASSPGQSTDTQYF	TGTGCCAGCAGCCCGGGACAGAGCACAGATACGCAGTATTTT
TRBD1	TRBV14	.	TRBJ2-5	CASSQFRTGARETQYF	TGTGCCAGCAGCCAATTCCGGACAGGGGCCAGGGAGACCCAGTACTTC
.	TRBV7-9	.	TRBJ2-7	CASSLVGEQYF	TGTGCCAGCAGCTTAGTCGGCGAGCAGTACTTC
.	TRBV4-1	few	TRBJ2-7	CASSQVPGYEQYF	TGCGCCAGCAGCCAAGTCCCGGGCTACGAGCAGTACTTC
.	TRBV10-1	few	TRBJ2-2	CASSESQQGLAKAGELFF	TGCGCCAGCAGTGAGTCGCAGCAAGGGCTAGCGAAGGCCGGGGAGCTGTTTTTT
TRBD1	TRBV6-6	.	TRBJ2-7	CASSYGTGINEQYF	TGTGCCAGCAGCTACGGGACAGGGATCAACGAGCAGTACTTC
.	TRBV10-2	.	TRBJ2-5	CASRGHGEETQYF	TGCGCCAGCAGAGGACATGGGGAAGAGACCCAGTACTTC
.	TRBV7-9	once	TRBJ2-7	CASSNGRKEQYF	TGTGCCAGCAGCAACGGGAGAAAGGAGCAGTACTTC
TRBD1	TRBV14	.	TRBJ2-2	CASSQEIAGGHTGELFF	TGTGCCAGCAGCCAAGAAATCGCAGGGGGCCACACCGGGGAGCTGTTTTTT
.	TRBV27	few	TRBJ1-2	CASSPRGYGYTF	TGTGCCAGCAGTCCCCGGGGGTATGGCTACACCTTC
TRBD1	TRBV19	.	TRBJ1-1	CASSPGGEAFF	TGTGCCAGTAGTCCAGGGGGTGAAGCTTTCTTT
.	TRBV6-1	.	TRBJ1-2	CASSELGTTLNGYTF	TGTGCCAGCAGTGAGCTTGGGACAACACTTAATGGCTACACCTTC
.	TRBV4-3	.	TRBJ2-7	CASSQGLGISFYEQYF	TGCGCCAGCAGCCAAGGACTAGGAATATCCTTCTACGAGCAGTACTTC
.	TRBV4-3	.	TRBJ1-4	CASSQDRYRAATNEKLFF	TGCGCCAGCAGCCAAGATAGGTACAGGGCGGCAACTAATGAAAAACTGTTTTTT
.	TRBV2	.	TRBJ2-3	CASLPDTQYF	TGTGCCAGCCTACCGGATACGCAGTATTTT
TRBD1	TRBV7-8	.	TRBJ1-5	CASSFRTGGLNQPQHF	TGTGCCAGCAGCTTCCGGACAGGGGGCCTGAATCAGCCCCAGCATTTT